This T cell receptor (beta chain) was sequenced for a study of blood T cell repertoires in COVID-19. Overall study: The United States, Italy and Spain were the sources of the acute and convalescent COVID-19 samples. Sample material is recorded as cDNA or gDNA derived from T cells, B-cell-depleted T cells, or PBMCs.

Authors' processing steps: Reference gene primer amplification gave nucleated cell count estimates. Some clones are missing from TCRdb's copy, which holds only in-frame ones; the method was immunoSEQ multiplex PCR. That table is the source of V, J and clone size, and D and trimming were worked out from the DNA. The sample consists of 110,000 or so clones, more than 75% of them appearing once. In germline, CDR1 is SGHTA, CDR2 FQGNSA. With 1 base removed from V and 6 bases from J, the gap between germline ends came to 4 bases. This CDR3 region has 13 residues. This receptor was obtained from a woman aged 50 to 60 with acute or convalescent COVID-19. The chain is built from TRBV7-2 and TRBJ1-6, with unresolved D. Sequenced: peripheral blood. The CDR3 DNA follows: TGTGCCAGCAGCTTAGGCGGTAATTCACCCCTCCACTTT. It translates to CASSLGGNSPLHF. Drawing the rest from reference TRBV7-2 and TRBJ1-6, the complete variable domain is GAGVSQSPSNKVTEKGKDVELRCDPISGHTALYWYRQSLGQGLEFLIYFQGNSAPDKSGLPSDRFSAERTGGSVSTLTIQRTQQEDSAVYLCASSLGGNSPLHFGNGTRLTVT.